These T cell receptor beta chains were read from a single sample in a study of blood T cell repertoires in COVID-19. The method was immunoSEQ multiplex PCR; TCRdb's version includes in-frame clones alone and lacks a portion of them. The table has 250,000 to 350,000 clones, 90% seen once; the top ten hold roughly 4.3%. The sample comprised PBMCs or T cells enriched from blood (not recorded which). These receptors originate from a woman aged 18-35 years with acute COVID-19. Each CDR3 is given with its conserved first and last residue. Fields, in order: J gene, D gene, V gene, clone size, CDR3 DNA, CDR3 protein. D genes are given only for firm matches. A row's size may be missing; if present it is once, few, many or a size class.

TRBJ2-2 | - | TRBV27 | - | TGTGCCAGCAGGAAAGCGATAGACACCGGGGAGCTGTTTTTT | CASRKAIDTGELFF
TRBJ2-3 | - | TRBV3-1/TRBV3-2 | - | TGTGCCAGCAGCCCCGGAGTCAGCGGGAGCACAGATACGCAGTATTTT | CASSPGVSGSTDTQYF
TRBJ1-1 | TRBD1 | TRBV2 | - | TGTGCCAGCAGTGAAGCCACAGGGGCTGAAGCTTTCTTT | CASSEATGAEAFF
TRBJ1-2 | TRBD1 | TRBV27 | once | TGTGCCAGCAGAAAATCCGGGACAGGGGATGGCTACACCTTC | CASRKSGTGDGYTF
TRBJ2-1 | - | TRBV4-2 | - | TGTGCCAGCAGCCAGGTAGCTCTCAGTGTCAATGAGCAGTTCTTC | CASSQVALSVNEQFF
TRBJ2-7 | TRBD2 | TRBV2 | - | TGTGCCAGCAGGGAGACTAGCGGGAGTGACTACGAGCAGTACTTC | CASRETSGSDYEQYF
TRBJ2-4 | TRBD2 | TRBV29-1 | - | TGCAGCGTTGAAGACTTGGGGGGAGGGGCCAAAAACATTCAGTACTTC | CSVEDLGGGAKNIQYF
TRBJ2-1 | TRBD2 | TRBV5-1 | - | TGCGCCAGCAGCACCTCCGGGACTAGCGTCTTCAATGAGCAGTTCTTC | CASSTSGTSVFNEQFF
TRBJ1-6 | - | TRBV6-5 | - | TGTGCCAGCAGTTACTCGGGAGGGGATTCACCCCTCCACTTT | CASSYSGGDSPLHF
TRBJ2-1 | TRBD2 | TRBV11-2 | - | TGTGCCAGCAGCTTAAGACCGGGAGGGCACAATGAGCAGTTCTTC | CASSLRPGGHNEQFF
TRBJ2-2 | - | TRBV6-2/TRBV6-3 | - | TGTGCCAGCAGTTCCGACAGACCCACCGGGGAGCTGTTTTTT | CASSSDRPTGELFF
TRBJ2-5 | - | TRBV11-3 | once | TGTGCCAGCAGCTTAACGTTCGAGTTACAAGAGACCCAGTACTTC | CASSLTFELQETQYF
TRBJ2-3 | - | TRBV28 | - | TGTGCCAGCAGACTCTACTTGAGCACAGATACGCAGTATTTT | CASRLYLSTDTQYF
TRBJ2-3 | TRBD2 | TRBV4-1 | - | TGCGCCAGCAGCCCACTTTTCGGGGGACTAGCGGAGAGCACAGATACGCAGTATTTT | CASSPLFGGLAESTDTQYF
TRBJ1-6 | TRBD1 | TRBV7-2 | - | TGTGCCAGCAGCTTAGCGGACAGGGTGAATTCACCCCTCCACTTT | CASSLADRVNSPLHF
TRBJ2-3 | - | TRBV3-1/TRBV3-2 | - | TGTGCCAGCAGCCAAGAGGCAAGCGCCCCTAGCACAGATACGCAGTATTTT | CASSQEASAPSTDTQYF
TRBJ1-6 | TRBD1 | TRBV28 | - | TGTGCCAGCAGCCTTGGGACAGGGGGTAATTCACCCCTCCACTTT | CASSLGTGGNSPLHF
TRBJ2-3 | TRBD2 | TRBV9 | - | TGTGCCAGCAGCGTAGGACTAGCGGGCACAGATACGCAGTATTTT | CASSVGLAGTDTQYF
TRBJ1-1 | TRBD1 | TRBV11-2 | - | TGTGCCAGCAGCTTAGATCGGACAGGGTCCCCTGAAGCTTTCTTT | CASSLDRTGSPEAFF
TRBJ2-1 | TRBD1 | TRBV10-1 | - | TGCGCCAGCAGTGAGTCAGGACAGGGTTCGGGAAATGAGCAGTTCTTC | CASSESGQGSGNEQFF
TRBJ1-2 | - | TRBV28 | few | TGTGCCAGCAGTTTGCGGGGGATGGGGAGGGACTATGGCTACACCTTC | CASSLRGMGRDYGYTF
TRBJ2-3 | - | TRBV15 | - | TGTGCCACCAGCAGAGGGACAGAAACAGATACGCAGTATTTT | CATSRGTETDTQYF
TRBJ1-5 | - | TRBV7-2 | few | TGTGCCAGCAGCTTATCAGGGCTTCAGCCCCAGCATTTT | CASSLSGLQPQHF
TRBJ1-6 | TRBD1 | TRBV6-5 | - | TGTGCCAGCAGTTACCGGGACAGGAGTTCACCCCTCCACTTT | CASSYRDRSSPLHF
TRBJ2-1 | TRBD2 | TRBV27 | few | TGTGCCAGCAGTTTAAGGCTAGCGGTTTGGGATGAGCAGTTCTTC | CASSLRLAVWDEQFF
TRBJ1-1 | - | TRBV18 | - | TGTGCCAGCTCACCAAGTTCAGGGTTGAGCACTGAAGCTTTCTTT | CASSPSSGLSTEAFF
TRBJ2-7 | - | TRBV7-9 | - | TGTGCCAGCAGCACCCCCACAGGCTCTGAGTACTTC | CASSTPTGSEYF
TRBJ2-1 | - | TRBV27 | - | TGTGCCAGCAGTTTATATCGGAGCCGTGTGTACAAGCAGTTCTTC | CASSLYRSRVYKQFF
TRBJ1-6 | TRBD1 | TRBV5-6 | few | TGTGCCAGCAGCTGGACAGGGAAGTGGTCACCCCTCCACTTT | CASSWTGKWSPLHF
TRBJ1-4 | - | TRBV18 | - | TGTGCCAGCTCAGCCGGGGGGAATGAAAAACTGTTTTTT | CASSAGGNEKLFF
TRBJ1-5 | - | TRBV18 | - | TGTGCCAGCTCACCAGTGCCTACAGGGTTACAGCCCCAGCATTTT | CASSPVPTGLQPQHF
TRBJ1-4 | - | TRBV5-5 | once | TGTGCCAGCAGCCAGACCTTCACGGAGATTAATGAAAAACTGTTTTTT | CASSQTFTEINEKLFF
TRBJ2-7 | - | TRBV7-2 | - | TGTGCCAGCAGCTTGGGGGCCCAAGCCGGTTACGAGCAGTACTTC | CASSLGAQAGYEQYF
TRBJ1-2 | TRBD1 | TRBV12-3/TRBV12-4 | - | TGTGCCAGCGGAGAACAGGGGGTCTATGGCTACACCTTC | CASGEQGVYGYTF
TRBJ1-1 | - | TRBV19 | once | TGTGCCAGTAGTATTTTGGGCCTAACGAACACTGAAGCTTTCTTT | CASSILGLTNTEAFF
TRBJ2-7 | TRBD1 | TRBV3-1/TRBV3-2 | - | TGTGCCAGCAGCCAAGTTCCCTCGGGACAGGGGCAGTACTTC | CASSQVPSGQGQYF
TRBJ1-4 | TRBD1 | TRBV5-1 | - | TGCGCCAGCAGCCTTGGACAGGAGGGTGAAAAACTGTTTTTT | CASSLGQEGEKLFF
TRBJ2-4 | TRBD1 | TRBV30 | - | TGTGCCTGGAGTAGGGACAGGGGAGTAATAGCCAAAAACATTCAGTACTTC | CAWSRDRGVIAKNIQYF
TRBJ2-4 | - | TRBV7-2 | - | TGTGCCAGCAGCCTGGATCTATGGGCCCTAGCCAAAAACATTCAGTACTTC | CASSLDLWALAKNIQYF
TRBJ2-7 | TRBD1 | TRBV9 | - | TGTGCCAGCAGCGGGGGGGGGACAGGGGCCTACGAGCAGTACTTC | CASSGGGTGAYEQYF
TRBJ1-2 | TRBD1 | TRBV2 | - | TGTGCCAGCAGTGCCGAGGGGGCAAGGGGCTACACCTTC | CASSAEGARGYTF
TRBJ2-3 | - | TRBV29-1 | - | TGCAGCGTTGGTCAGGGGACAGATACGCAGTATTTT | CSVGQGTDTQYF
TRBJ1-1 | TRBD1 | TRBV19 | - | TGTGCCAGTACCTCAGGACAGGGGAACACTGAAGCTTTCTTT | CASTSGQGNTEAFF
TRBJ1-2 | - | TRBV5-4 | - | TGTGCCAGCAGCCTGAGGGGGGGTACAGCTTTC | CASSLRGGTAF
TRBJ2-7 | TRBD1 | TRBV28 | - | TGTGCCAGCAGACGGGGACAGGGTAGGTCCTACGAGCAGTACTTC | CASRRGQGRSYEQYF